Below are 29 T cell receptor beta chains sequenced from a single sample in a study of blood T cell repertoires in COVID-19. Generated by immunoSEQ multiplex PCR, the TCRdb table keeps only in-frame clones and is missing some. Among some 190,000 clones listed, around 85% were seen once. The sequenced sample was PBMCs or T cells enriched from blood (not recorded which). The origin of the receptors is a woman aged 25 to 39 who had recovered from COVID-19.

This clone has just one count. The rearrangement links TRBV7-2 to TRBJ2-1; TRBD2 aligns across 10 bases. CDR3 length: 15 residues. Germline V CDR1 and CDR2: SGHTA, FQGNSA. The V and J ends lost 3 bases and 7 bases, in that order; junction bases with no gene match: 6. CDR3 coding DNA: TGTGCCAGCAGCTTGAGCGGGGGGGCATTTAATGAGCAGTTCTTC. This encodes CASSLSGGAFNEQFF.

The chain recombines TRBV5-5 with TRBJ1-4; weak D call: TRBD1 (5 bases). Looked up from germline, CDR1 is SGHKS and CDR2 is YYEKEE (reference sequence). This CDR3 region has 16 residues. Trimming removed 7 bases from V and 6 bases from J, with 22 bases in between. The CDR3 region is CASVGRGDVGYEKLFF. The CDR3 bases are TGTGCCAGCGTGGGGCGGGGGGACGTTGGATATGAAAAACTGTTTTTT.

This clone was seen just once. This chain connects TRBV28 to TRBJ1-2, with 8 nucleotides matching TRBD1. This CDR3 is built from 13 residues. Trimming removed 7 bases from V and 5 bases from J; junction bases left unmatched: 6. Germline CDR1 reads MDHEN; CDR2 reads SYDVKM. CDR3 DNA sequence: TGTGCCAGCAATATGGACAGGGCTTATGGCTACACCTTC. It translates to CASNMDRAYGYTF.

This chain links TRBV28 with TRBJ1-5, with 7 bases identical to TRBD1. Germline trimming cut 6 bases from V and 0 bases from J; bases unmatched to any gene: 5. Germline CDR1 is MDHEN and CDR2 is SYDVKM. This CDR3 comprises 15 residues. The CDR3 loop reads CASRKQGISNQPQHF. CDR3 DNA sequence: TGTGCCAGCAGAAAACAGGGGATTAGCAATCAGCCCCAGCATTTT.

This chain connects TRBV3-1 (or the pseudogene TRBV3-2) to TRBJ1-6; D gene ambiguous. Germline CDR1 LGHDT, CDR2 YNNKEL (reference sequence). V lost 4 bases to trimming and J lost 7 bases, with 11 bases between them. There are 14 residues in the CDR3. The CDR3 is CASSPRGGNSPLHF. CDR3 in DNA: TGTGCCAGCAGCCCCCGGGGAGGGAATTCACCCCTCCACTTT.

V usage is TRBV28 and J usage is TRBJ2-5; tentative D call: TRBD1 (6 bases). In germline, CDR1 is MDHEN, CDR2 SYDVKM. The CDR3 loop spans 16 amino acids. V lost 6 bases and J 1 base, leaving 18 bases between the germline ends. The CDR3 spells CASSGPLGAGQETQYF. The CDR3 DNA follows: TGTGCCAGCAGCGGTCCTCTGGGGGCAGGCCAAGAGACCCAGTACTTC.

V is TRBV5-1 and J is TRBJ2-1; 9 nucleotides agree with TRBD2. The CDR3 is made up of 14 amino acids. Germline CDR1 SGHRS, CDR2 YFSETQ. V shed 5 bases, J shed 9 bases, and the junction held 9 bases outside the gene matches. CDR3 DNA: TGCGCCAGCAGTCCCAGCGGGGGGACGGGTGAGCAGTTCTTC. Amino acid sequence: CASSPSGGTGEQFF.

This sequence joins TRBV27 and TRBJ2-7; D is undetermined. Germline V lookup: CDR1 MNHEY, CDR2 SMNVEV (reference sequence). This CDR3 contains 13 residues. With 5 bases removed from V and 4 bases from J, the gap between germline ends came to 12 bases. CDR3 amino acids: CASSNLGSYEQYV. The CDR3 DNA follows: TGTGCCAGCAGTAATCTGGGCAGTTACGAGCAGTACGTC.

J is TRBJ2-6 and V is TRBV24-1, with D perhaps TRBD2 (6 bases). Germline V gives CDR1 KGHDR, CDR2 SFDVKD. The CDR3 is made up of 19 amino acids. V was trimmed by 1 base and J by 1 base, leaving 16 bases between them. As DNA, the CDR3 is TGTGCCACCAGTGATTTAAAGGAGGGTACCACTTCTGGGGCCAACGTCCTGACTTTC. Encoded protein: CATSDLKEGTTSGANVLTF.

The J gene is TRBJ2-5, the V gene TRBV27, with TRBD2 as a possible D gene (5 bases). This CDR3 spans 13 amino acids. CDR1 and CDR2 from the germline V gene are MNHEY and SMNVEV (reference sequence). Trimming cost V 0 bases and J 5 bases, with 7 bases left between them. The CDR3 loop reads CASSLSGGETQYF. CDR3 nucleotide sequence: TGTGCCAGCAGTTTATCCGGCGGGGAGACCCAGTACTTC.

This chain uses TRBV6-1 with TRBJ2-7; 7 bases map to TRBD1. Unmatched junction bases numbered 13, after V lost 4 bases and J lost 4 bases. This CDR3 is 16 amino acids long. Germline CDR1 is MNHNS and CDR2 is SASEGT. CDR3 coding DNA: TGTGCCAGCAGTGTGGTAGGGACAGATTATTTTTACGAGCAGTACGTC. Translating it yields CASSVVGTDYFYEQYV.

V is TRBV7-8 and J is TRBJ2-1; the match to TRBD2 covers 8 bases. After removal of 5 bases from V and 6 bases from J, the junction contained 9 bases not matched to a gene. The CDR3 totals 15 residues. Germline CDR1 and CDR2: SGHVS and FQNEAQ. CDR3 in DNA: TGTGCCAGCAGCCCCCGGGGTAGCGGGGCCAATGAGCAGTTCTTC. Translated: CASSPRGSGANEQFF. Full variable domain (remainder filled in from reference TRBV7-8 and TRBJ2-1): GAGVSQSPRYKVAKRGQDVALRCDPISGHVSLFWYQQALGQGPEFLTYFQNEAQLDKSGLPSDRFFAERPEGSVSTLKIQRTQQEDSAVYLCASSPRGSGANEQFFGPGTRLTVL.

In the case of this clone: Distinct nucleotide sequences in the sample also encode this CDR3. The rearrangement uses TRBV28 and TRBJ1-1; 9 bases are a match to TRBD1. V shed 2 bases and J 4 bases; nucleotides not matched to a gene: 2. The CDR3 length is 14 residues. Germline V lookup: CDR1 MDHEN, CDR2 SYDVKM. This CDR3 reads CASSLRTGATEAFF. DNA of the CDR3: TGTGCCAGCAGTTTACGGACAGGGGCCACTGAAGCTTTCTTT.

V and J are TRBV28 and TRBJ2-7; 11 nucleotides align to TRBD2. Trimming at V came to 3 bases and at J to 3 bases, leaving 7 bases not matched to a gene. This CDR3 contains 16 residues. Germline values: CDR1 MDHEN, CDR2 SYDVKM. CDR3 sequence: CASSFPGLAANYEQYF. The DNA for the CDR3 is TGTGCCAGCAGTTTTCCGGGACTAGCGGCCAACTACGAGCAGTACTTC.

The rearrangement uses TRBV7-9 and TRBJ1-2, with TRBD1 matching over 7 bases. The CDR3 has 14 amino acids. Looked up from germline, CDR1 is SEHNR and CDR2 is FQNEAQ (reference sequence). Losses at the gene ends were 4 bases for V and 4 bases for J; bases not matched to a gene: 6. DNA for the CDR3: TGTGCCAGCAGCTACCGGGGACAGTCCTATGGCTACACCTTC. This gives the protein CASSYRGQSYGYTF. Looking up the rest from reference TRBV7-9 and TRBJ1-2 gives the full variable domain: DTGVSQNPRHKITKRGQNVTFRCDPISEHNRLYWYRQTLGQGPEFLTYFQNEAQLEKSRLLSDRFSAERPKGSFSTLEIQRTEQGDSAMYLCASSYRGQSYGYTFGSGTRLTVV.

V gene TRBV29-1 combines with J gene TRBJ2-1, with a possible D match to TRBD1 (6 bases). The CDR3 totals 11 residues. Germline V gene data show CDR1 as SQVTM and CDR2 as ANQGSEA. With 6 bases removed from V and 11 bases from J, the gap between germline ends came to 14 bases. CDR3 residues: CSVLQGRQQFF. The CDR3 DNA reads as TGCAGCGTCCTACAGGGAAGACAGCAGTTCTTC.

CDR3 DNA: TGTGCCAGCAGCCCCATTTTTAGACAGGGGAACACCGGGGAGCTGTTTTTT. Protein: CASSPIFRQGNTGELFF. V gene TRBV9 combines with J gene TRBJ2-2; TRBD1 matches at 7 bases. CDR1 is SGDLS, CDR2 YYNGEE, per germline. CDR3 length equals 17 residues. J gave up 1 base and V 4 bases, and 10 bases lay outside the gene matches.

This clone is a singleton in its sample. The V gene is TRBV19, the J gene TRBJ1-1; 11 bases align to TRBD1. The CDR3 sequence is 16 residues long. Looked up from germline, CDR1 is LNHDA and CDR2 is SQIVND (reference sequence). Trimming took 2 bases from V and 2 from J; bases not matched to a gene: 4. The DNA for the CDR3 is TGTGCCAGTAGTATACGGACAGGGGGCCAAAACACTGAAGCTTTCTTT. Translation gives CASSIRTGGQNTEAFF.

The gene calls are TRBV19 and TRBJ1-5; D unresolved. The V end was cut by 2 bases, the J end by 4 bases, with 9 bases between. The V gene's germline CDR1 is LNHDA and CDR2 SQIVND (reference sequence). The CDR3 runs 14 residues. The CDR3 DNA reads as TGTGCCAGTAGTATAATCCTAGAGAATCAGCCCCAGCATTTT. Translated, it gives CASSIILENQPQHF.

This chain joins TRBV6-5 and TRBJ1-5, with TRBD1 identical over 7 bases. Losses at the gene ends were 5 bases for V and 3 bases for J; bases not matched to a gene: 4. The CDR3 is made up of 14 amino acids. CDR1 MNHEY and CDR2 SVGAGI come from the germline V gene. CDR3 residues: CASSRGQFNQPQHF. The CDR3 nucleotides are TGTGCCAGCAGTAGGGGACAGTTCAATCAGCCCCAGCATTTT.

The chain is built from TRBV5-1 and TRBJ1-2; 10 bases align to TRBD1. Germline CDR1 and CDR2: SGHRS and YFSETQ. V lost 3 bases, J lost 3 bases, and 8 bases stayed unmatched. The CDR3 length is 16 residues. CDR3 DNA: TGCGCCAGCAGCTATCTGAGGACAGGGGGGGACTATGGCTACACCTTC. Encoded protein: CASSYLRTGGDYGYTF.

The chain employs TRBV5-6 and TRBJ1-5, with 9 bases that match TRBD1. With 2 bases clipped from V and 5 bases from J, the junction kept 5 bases outside the gene matches. Germline-derived CDR1 and CDR2 are SGHDT and YYEEEE. This CDR3 has 15 amino acids. Written as DNA, the CDR3 is TGTGCCAGCAGCTTCGCTACAGGGGGCGATCAGCCCCAGCATTTT. Its translation: CASSFATGGDQPQHF.

This chain connects TRBV4-1 to TRBJ2-5; tentatively, D is TRBD2 (7 bases). This CDR3 region has 19 residues. V lost 0 bases, J lost 4 bases, and 24 bases lay in between. Germline CDR1 and CDR2: MGHRA and YSYEKL. The CDR3: CASSQDQTPNLGGVETQYF. The CDR3 nucleotides are TGCGCCAGCAGCCAAGATCAAACGCCGAATCTAGGGGGGGTAGAGACCCAGTACTTC.

This chain links TRBV7-2 with TRBJ1-1; maybe TRBD1 (5 bases). V lost 1 base, J lost 11 bases, and 14 bases lay in between. The germline gives CDR1 SGHTA, CDR2 FQGNSA. This CDR3 contains 13 residues. CDR3: CASSLEVGVEAFF. The CDR3 DNA reads as TGTGCCAGCAGCTTAGAAGTAGGGGTGGAGGCTTTCTTT.

This clone was counted a single time. The chain carries TRBV28 and TRBJ1-4, with D possibly TRBD1 on 6 matching bases. From germline, CDR1 is MDHEN and CDR2 SYDVKM. This CDR3 has 14 amino acids. V was cut by 3 bases and J by 5 bases, with 10 bases left in between. The CDR3: CASSFGQGNEKLFF. The CDR3 nucleotides are TGTGCCAGCAGTTTTGGGCAGGGGAATGAAAAACTGTTTTTT.

This chain uses TRBV19 with TRBJ2-6; TRBD1 matches 10 bases. V was clipped by 4 bases and J by 0 bases; unmatched bases: 6. The germline V gene has CDR1 LNHDA and CDR2 SQIVND (reference sequence). The CDR3 covers 18 residues. The CDR3 is CASSTDRGGSSGANVLTF. The CDR3 DNA is TGTGCCAGTAGTACGGACAGGGGGGGGTCCTCTGGGGCCAACGTCCTGACTTTC. The full variable domain, with the rest looked up from reference TRBV19 and TRBJ2-6, is DGGITQSPKYLFRKEGQNVTLSCEQNLNHDAMYWYRQDPGQGLRLIYYSQIVNDFQKGDIAEGYSVSREKKESFPLTVTSAQKNPTAFYLCASSTDRGGSSGANVLTFGAGSRLTVL.

This sequence joins TRBV5-4 and TRBJ1-2; D is undetermined. Looked up from germline, CDR1 is SGHNT and CDR2 is YYREEE (reference sequence). The V end was cut by 0 bases, the J end by 6 bases, with 18 bases between. The CDR3 consists of 16 residues. The CDR3 reads CASSLVGISPQDGYTF. CDR3 coding DNA: TGTGCCAGCAGCTTGGTGGGCATTTCCCCTCAAGATGGCTACACCTTC.

The chain links TRBV19 to TRBJ1-2, with 7 bases fitting TRBD1. CDR1 and CDR2 from the germline V gene are LNHDA and SQIVND (reference sequence). There are 15 residues in the CDR3. V dropped 8 bases and J dropped 0; count of bases not matched to a gene: 9. CDR3 sequence reads: CASYYQGGANYGYTF. The DNA of the CDR3 is TGTGCCAGTTACTACCAGGGGGGAGCTAACTATGGCTACACCTTC.

The chain uses TRBV28 and TRBJ1-1; D is ambiguous. CDR1 is MDHEN, CDR2 SYDVKM, per germline. Between the trimmed V and J ends, which lost 10 bases and 1 base, there was a span of 7 bases. The CDR3 totals 11 residues. The DNA of the CDR3 is TGTGCCACCCGGGGGAACACTGAAGCTTTCTTT. Its translation: CATRGNTEAFF.